This T cell receptor beta chain emerged from a study of molecular identifiers for immune sequencing clone quantification. V lost 1 base to trimming and J lost 2 bases, with 7 bases between them. This CDR3 has 14 residues. Germline V gives CDR1 LGHNA, CDR2 YSLEER. The sorting of naive CD8 T cells used the CD8+CD4-CCR7+CD45RA+ phenotype. Via MiXCR, TCRdb re-called the PCR reads, giving one row per CDR3 protein. The sample consists of 90,000 to 120,000 distinct CDR3 sequences, about 35% of them appearing once. What was sequenced was naive CD8+ T cells from blood, with Jurkat cell RNA spiked in. Sample subset: FACS-sorted CD8+CD4-CCR7+CD45RA+ naive T cells. The receptor's source is a human donor in good health. Some libraries in this study had Jurkat cell RNA spiked in. V and J are TRBV4-3 and TRBJ2-3; no firm D call. CDR3 protein: CASSQGRHTDTQYF. Written as DNA, the CDR3 is TGCGCCAGCAGCCAAGGAAGACACACAGATACGCAGTATTTT.